A selection of T cell receptor beta chains follows, all from one sample in a study of T-cell reconstitution after alpha-beta-depleted transplantation in children. TCRdb analysed the PCR reads with MiXCR anew, one entry per CDR3 protein. The data hold a few hundred thousand distinct CDR3 sequences, with under 15% observed a single time. Source: PBMCs, mostly from graft donor cells, taken 360 days after TCRalphabeta/CD19-depleted stem cell transplant. These receptor sequences come from a male patient younger than 18 who had a stem cell transplant for acute myeloid leukemia, so the T cells may come from the graft donor. Both conserved end residues are part of each CDR3. The order of the fields is V gene, J gene, CDR3 protein.

V gene: TRBV4-3; J gene: TRBJ2-1; CDR3 protein: CASSQGTRLTSYNEQFF
V gene: TRBV3-1; J gene: TRBJ2-7; CDR3 protein: CASSQDIGTGQPYEQYF
V gene: TRBV7-6; J gene: TRBJ2-5; CDR3 protein: CASSLGVAGATEETQYF
V gene: TRBV28; J gene: TRBJ2-7; CDR3 protein: CASSLTGPGADEQYF
V gene: TRBV4-2; J gene: TRBJ2-3; CDR3 protein: CASSPSTAGGTDTQYF
V gene: TRBV29-1; J gene: TRBJ2-7; CDR3 protein: CSVRTGRAYEQYF
V gene: TRBV7-9; J gene: TRBJ2-4; CDR3 protein: CASSSGQVKNIQYF
V gene: TRBV29-1; J gene: TRBJ2-1; CDR3 protein: CSVDYGSYNEQFF
V gene: TRBV5-1; J gene: TRBJ2-5; CDR3 protein: CASSRRVLAGVRGETQYF
V gene: TRBV20-1; J gene: TRBJ2-7; CDR3 protein: CSATMGPYEQYF
V gene: TRBV1; J gene: TRBJ2-7; CDR3 protein: CTSSPPWTSGSTYEQYF
V gene: TRBV20-1; J gene: TRBJ2-7; CDR3 protein: CSARDPRRWYEQYF
V gene: TRBV20-1; J gene: TRBJ2-5; CDR3 protein: CSARSGGPGRETQYF
V gene: TRBV2; J gene: TRBJ1-2; CDR3 protein: CASSDFYGGDYGYTF
V gene: TRBV18; J gene: TRBJ2-1; CDR3 protein: CASSPPDVWGQTYNEQFF
V gene: TRBV24-1; J gene: TRBJ2-3; CDR3 protein: CATSDSGRLAGVTDTQYF
V gene: TRBV20-1; J gene: TRBJ2-2; CDR3 protein: CSAGRTSGNTGELFF
V gene: TRBV23-1; J gene: TRBJ2-2; CDR3 protein: CASGHSGRGTGELFF
V gene: TRBV15; J gene: TRBJ2-5; CDR3 protein: CATSPPYLQETQYF
V gene: TRBV20-1; J gene: TRBJ2-7; CDR3 protein: CSASRNLMAKQYF
V gene: TRBV5-1; J gene: TRBJ2-6; CDR3 protein: CASSEKNYVFGSSGANVLTF
V gene: TRBV5-1; J gene: TRBJ2-7; CDR3 protein: CASSYRQDSLPYEQYF
V gene: TRBV27; J gene: TRBJ2-1; CDR3 protein: CASSQGVFEYNEQFF
V gene: TRBV5-1; J gene: TRBJ2-1; CDR3 protein: CASSFSPSGVNEQFF
V gene: TRBV27; J gene: TRBJ2-7; CDR3 protein: CASSGLAGDKQYF
V gene: TRBV6-2/TRBV6-3; J gene: TRBJ2-5; CDR3 protein: CASTPNGRVWETQYF
V gene: TRBV20-1; J gene: TRBJ1-1; CDR3 protein: CSAGTEAFF
V gene: TRBV5-1; J gene: TRBJ2-3; CDR3 protein: CASSPQILIAGSTDTQYF
V gene: TRBV2; J gene: TRBJ1-2; CDR3 protein: CASKKTGENYGYTF
V gene: TRBV28; J gene: TRBJ2-7; CDR3 protein: CASSLRLADSYEQYF
V gene: TRBV7-8; J gene: TRBJ1-1; CDR3 protein: CASSFPAVPMNTEAFF
V gene: TRBV13; J gene: TRBJ2-7; CDR3 protein: CASSLGPGLAESYEQYF
V gene: TRBV30; J gene: TRBJ2-7; CDR3 protein: CAWKIGTYEQYF
V gene: TRBV7-2; J gene: TRBJ1-1; CDR3 protein: CASSQRENLGNTEAFF
V gene: TRBV28; J gene: TRBJ2-5; CDR3 protein: CASSFQGAQETQYF
V gene: TRBV6-2/TRBV6-3; J gene: TRBJ1-5; CDR3 protein: CASSYTGGNQPQHF
V gene: TRBV6-2/TRBV6-3; J gene: TRBJ2-1; CDR3 protein: CASRMVDSYNEQFF
V gene: TRBV12-3/TRBV12-4; J gene: TRBJ2-4; CDR3 protein: CASSRPILAGVRLAKNIQYF
V gene: TRBV9; J gene: TRBJ2-1; CDR3 protein: CASSLSITSEQFF
V gene: TRBV7-9; J gene: TRBJ2-3; CDR3 protein: CASSSPVTDTQYF
V gene: TRBV5-1; J gene: TRBJ2-1; CDR3 protein: CASNPGLAGAIGNEQFF
V gene: TRBV24-1; J gene: TRBJ2-2; CDR3 protein: CATSDLGLAGGRAGELFF